The T cell receptor beta chain described here comes from a study of cytomegalovirus exposure and HLA in healthy donors. Study observations and caveats: The listing of approximately 160 TCR beta chains classed them as cytomegalovirus-associated. When analyzed later, the rates of TCR association showed variation by HLA locus, with DRB1 the most and HLA-C the fewest. There were some public TCRs occurring in many donors, but most TCR sequences were rare.

In regard to this clone: Its antigen is as yet unknown.

The junction had 7 bases not matched to a gene; V was cut back by 5 bases and J by 7 bases. This CDR3 has 15 residues. Looked up from germline, CDR1 is LNHDA and CDR2 is SQIVND (reference sequence). In the PCR, 60 Vbeta and 13 Jbeta primers were used. Method: immunoSEQ multiplex PCR; TCRdb's copy keeps in-frame clones and lacks some. The sample holds 160,000 or so clones; roughly 80% are singletons and the top ten take 1.5% to 2.5%. The receptor was derived from a man between 18 and 29 years old in good health and CMV-seronegative. The V call is TRBV19, the J call TRBJ2-3; 12 positions match TRBD1. The sequencing input was PBMCs. The CDR3 coding sequence is TGTGCCAGTAGTCTCGGGACAGGGGGCGCGTATACGCAGTATTTT. Protein product: CASSLGTGGAYTQYF. The full variable domain, in which reference TRBV19 and TRBJ2-3 provide the parts outside the CDR3, is DGGITQSPKYLFRKEGQNVTLSCEQNLNHDAMYWYRQDPGQGLRLIYYSQIVNDFQKGDIAEGYSVSREKKESFPLTVTSAQKNPTAFYLCASSLGTGGAYTQYFGPGTRLTVL.